The clone carrying this T cell receptor (beta chain) was detected a few times. The antigen is undetermined. This entry is derived from a study of beta chain features in type 1 diabetes. Germline CDR1 SGDLS, CDR2 YYNGEE. There are 15 residues in the CDR3. Trimming pared 0 bases from V and 0 bases from J, leaving 8 bases between. All of the isolated RNA was reverse transcribed, so expressed TCRB transcripts were sequenced. Data came from immunoSEQ multiplex PCR; TCRdb stores just in-frame clones and leaves some out. The table records more than 120,000 clones, approximately 13% of them present only once. Study outcomes and limitations: Moderate but significant shortening of TCRB CDR3s was recorded in all four CD4+ subsets from Type 1 diabetes patients.

The source is a man younger than 30 with type 1 diabetes. The chain joins TRBV9 to TRBJ2-3, with D hard to call. The sequencing input was central memory CD4+ T cells from blood. CDR3 sequence reads: CASSVEGTSTDTQYF. The CDR3 region has the DNA TGTGCCAGCAGCGTAGAAGGCACTAGCACAGATACGCAGTATTTT.